This TCR beta chain was sequenced for a study of blood T cell repertoires in COVID-19 (dated by TCRdb to 2020 to 2021). With respect to the entire study: The collaborator samples originated in the United States, Italy and Spain and spanned the acute and convalescent phases of COVID-19. The material from the prospective study consisted of cDNA or gDNA derived from T cells, B-cell-depleted T cells, or PBMCs. Subjects who had been exposed to COVID-19, were actively infected with it, or had recovered from it provided the deeply sampled blood TCRbeta repertoires that made up the dataset. A freely available public database, intended as a resource for researchers studying the immune response to SARS-CoV-2, is where the repertoires were released. Samples came from the ongoing ImmuneRACE study (first 160 participants) plus 1,254 subjects from 6 global collaborators. The sample metadata nearly always contained a de-identified subject ID, COVID-19 status, age in years and sex. HLA class I and class II types, where available, came from metadata supplied by the sample provider rather than from assay-based typing.

TCRbeta CDR3 regions were amplified from genomic DNA by means of the immunoSEQ Assay, a bias-controlled multiplex PCR. The authors' analysis ran thus. Nucleated cell counts per sample were estimated from amplification of reference gene primers within the assay. To quantify the absolute abundance of each unique TCRbeta CDR3 rearrangement, sequence reads were collapsed and filtered. Productive Simpson clonality was computed per sample as the square root of Simpson's diversity index over productive rearrangements. The immuneACCESS repertoire file appears here via TCRdb, limited to in-frame rearrangements. These files lack a portion of the clones; in checked studies, under half of the deficit traces to unresolved V genes, and the cause of the others is not known. V, J and clone size derive from that table, while D and trimming were established from the DNA sequence. Counted in this sample were under 150,000 clones; roughly 90% of them appeared once. The ten top clones hold roughly 8% of the sample.

Each collaborating institution followed its own protocols to collect whole blood in K2EDTA tubes. For TCRbeta analysis, collaborators shipped samples as frozen whole blood, isolated PBMCs, or DNA extracted from either of those sample types. What the research found in general, with its limitations: How much clinical and demographic metadata was included differed by source and by participant, and the metadata was provided uncurated.

As to this clone: Its target antigen remains unknown. Per-base qualities were not stored, and no clone one base away is much larger.

CDR1 and CDR2 are read off the germline V gene (reference sequence) as LNHDA and SQIVND. Deletion took 5 bases off V and 1 base off J, with a span of 12 bases between the germline ends. Including cysteine and phenylalanine, the CDR3 has 14 amino acids. Only the CDR3 portion is preserved as DNA: 42 bases, with reading frame beginning at the first base. Input material: peripheral blood. The sequence was collected from a man between 50 and 59 years old with acute or convalescent COVID-19. The chain couples TRBV19 to TRBJ2-7, with a tentative D gene TRBD2 over 6 matching bases. The CDR3 region has the sequence CASSSAGRSYEQYF. In nucleotide form, the sequence is TGTGCCAGTAGTTCGGCAGGGAGGTCCTACGAGCAGTACTTC.